This TCR beta chain was captured by sequencing in a study of response to subunit inactivated influenza vaccine. Broader study findings: Authors suggested seasonal influenza vaccinations each recruit few new T cells.

This clonotype was observed a handful of times. Its antigen is as yet unknown. The germline CDR1 and CDR2 sequences are SGHRS and YFSETQ. This CDR3 is 14 amino acids long. V was shortened by 2 bases and J by 2 bases, with 11 bases between the two germline ends. In TCRdb, the RT-PCR reads were re-called with MiXCR into one record per CDR3 protein. The data contain hundreds of thousands of distinct CDR3 sequences, 14% of them singletons. The sample in question was PBMCs from blood, obtained 14 to 15 days before vaccination. The chain carries TRBV5-1 and TRBJ2-7, with D tentatively TRBD1 (6 bases). This clonotype was obtained from a man aged 45 to 65 who received an inactivated influenza vaccine. The CDR3 DNA sequence: TGCGCCAGCAGCTTCGGGACACAAGCCTACGAGCAGTACTTC. This encodes CASSFGTQAYEQYF.